This T cell receptor (beta chain) was found in a study of shared clonotypes between healthy human individuals (TCRdb year 2020). About the study as a whole: The cohort included three men and a couple of women between 18 and 49 years of age. To estimate repertoire size and how much clonotypes are shared between individuals, the study performed deep sequencing of blood TCR repertoires from 4 to 6 healthy adults. Libraries were prepared and TCR repertoires were sequenced by different laboratories using diverse techniques, in order to increase sequencing depth and limit assay-specific biases. Between about 0.8 and 9 billion PBMCs per donor were obtained by leukapheresis. What the research found in general, with its limitations: Because the study included a small number of donors, the genetic and exposure-history diversity represented was limited. Pairwise subsampling indicated that sequencing depth was expected to affect the degree of clonotype sharing among donors. Only blood was sampled, and tissue TCR repertoires likely differ from those in blood.

The donors were healthy, HIV-negative adults with no recently reported acute infections or vaccinations. Only Caucasian adults living in Nashville, Tennessee, USA were represented among the donors. In the unsorted samples, roughly 90 million PBMCs were counted, and genomic DNA was extracted using the QIAamp DNA Blood Mini kit. Blood was collected by leukapheresis, and PBMCs were isolated by Ficoll-Histopaque density gradient centrifugation and then cryopreserved in liquid nitrogen vapor phase. Using the deep immunoSEQ assay, TCR CDR3 regions were amplified from genomic DNA by multiplex PCR. Extracted genomic DNA from each cell subset was distributed evenly across all wells of several immunoSEQ 96-well plates, and each plate was treated as a replicate. For unsorted PBMC, each replicate PCR was loaded with 300 ng genomic DNA, equivalent to tens of thousands of T cell genomes. Ten immunoSEQ deep assay plates were used to sequence the unsorted PBMC genomic DNA. Purified libraries were quantified with a Qubit 3.0 fluorometer, sized on a Bioanalyzer 2100, and re-quantified with the KAPA Library Quantification kit. Every immunoSEQ 96-well plate was sequenced on a dedicated single-read 150-cycle Illumina NextSeq 550 flow cell. The source study handled its data this way. Because only junctional sequences without quality scores were contained in the immunoSEQ output, filtering matching that applied to full-length reads could not be performed. Sequences were annotated with PyIR, a Python wrapper for IgBLAST v1.9, using IMGT germline references to assign V/J genes and CDR3. Reads with weak V/J assignments (E-value above 1e-6), missing CDR3, stop codons, out-of-frame junctions, or ambiguous translated residues were removed. V3J clonotypes were defined by identical inferred V gene, J gene, and CDR3 amino acid sequence. The percentage overlap between two repertoires was calculated by dividing the number of shared unique clonotypes by the size of the smaller repertoire. Three approaches were used to assess repertoire richness: RTK rarefaction, the Chao1 estimator, and Recon v2.1 estimates of unobserved clonotypes. The source is immuneACCESS, and TCRdb retained only in-frame sequences with V and J called. Part of the clones is not carried over; for the studies checked, unresolved V genes explain less than half of this, and the remainder is unexplained. V, J and clone size reflect that table, while D and trimming were determined from the DNA. In this sample the table shows about 450,000 clones, roughly 85% of which occur a single time. The ten largest account for approximately 12% of the sample.

The germline V gene provides CDR1 SNHLY and CDR2 FYNNEI. From its cysteine to its phenylalanine, the CDR3 spans 15 amino acids. The read is trimmed to its CDR3 DNA, 45 bases read in frame from base 1. Trimming removed 7 bases from V and 2 bases from J, leaving 15 bases between the germline ends. Note on this clone: The antigen it binds to is not known. The record has no base qualities; no much larger clone is one base away.

The source of this sequence is a woman between 40 and 50 years old in good health. Some clones in this sample may be carry-over from other donors' samples. The source material was PBMCs. Recombination connected TRBV2 to TRBJ2-1; the D region possibly corresponds to TRBD2 (6 bases align). The CDR3 region: CASNSAGFPYNEQFF. The sequence in DNA is TGTGCCAGCAATTCGGCGGGGTTCCCCTACAATGAGCAGTTCTTC. The full variable domain, with segments outside the CDR3 supplied by the reference TRBV2 and TRBJ2-1 proteins, appears as EPEVTQTPSHQVTQMGQEVILRCVPISNHLYFYWYRQILGQKVEFLVSFYNNEISEKSEIFDDQFSVERPDGSNFTLKIRSTKLEDSAMYFCASNSAGFPYNEQFFGPGTRLTVL.